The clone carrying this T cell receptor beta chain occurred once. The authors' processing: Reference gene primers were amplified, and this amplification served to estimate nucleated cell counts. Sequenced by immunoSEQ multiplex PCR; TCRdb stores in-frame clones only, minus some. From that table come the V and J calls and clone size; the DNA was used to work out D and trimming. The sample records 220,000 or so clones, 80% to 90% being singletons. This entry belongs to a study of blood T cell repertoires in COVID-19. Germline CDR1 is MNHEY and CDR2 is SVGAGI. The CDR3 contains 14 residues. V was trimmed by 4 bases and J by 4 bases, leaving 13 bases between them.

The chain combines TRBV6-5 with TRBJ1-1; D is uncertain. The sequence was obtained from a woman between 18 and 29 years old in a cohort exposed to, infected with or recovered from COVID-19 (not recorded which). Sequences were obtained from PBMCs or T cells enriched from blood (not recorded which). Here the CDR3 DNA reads TGTGCCAGCAGTTTTACAGAGAGAAGCACTGAAGCTTTCTTT. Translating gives CASSFTERSTEAFF.